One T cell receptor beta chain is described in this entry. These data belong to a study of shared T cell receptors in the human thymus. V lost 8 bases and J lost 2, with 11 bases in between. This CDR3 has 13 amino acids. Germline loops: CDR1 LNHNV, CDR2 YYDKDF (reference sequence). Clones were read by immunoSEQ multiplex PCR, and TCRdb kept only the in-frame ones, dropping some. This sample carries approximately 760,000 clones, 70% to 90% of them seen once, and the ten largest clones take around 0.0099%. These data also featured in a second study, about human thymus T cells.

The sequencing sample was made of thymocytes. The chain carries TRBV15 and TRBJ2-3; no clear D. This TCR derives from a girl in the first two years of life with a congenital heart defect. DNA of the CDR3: TGTGCCACCGGCCCCTCGAACACAGATACGCAGTATTTT. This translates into CATGPSNTDTQYF.